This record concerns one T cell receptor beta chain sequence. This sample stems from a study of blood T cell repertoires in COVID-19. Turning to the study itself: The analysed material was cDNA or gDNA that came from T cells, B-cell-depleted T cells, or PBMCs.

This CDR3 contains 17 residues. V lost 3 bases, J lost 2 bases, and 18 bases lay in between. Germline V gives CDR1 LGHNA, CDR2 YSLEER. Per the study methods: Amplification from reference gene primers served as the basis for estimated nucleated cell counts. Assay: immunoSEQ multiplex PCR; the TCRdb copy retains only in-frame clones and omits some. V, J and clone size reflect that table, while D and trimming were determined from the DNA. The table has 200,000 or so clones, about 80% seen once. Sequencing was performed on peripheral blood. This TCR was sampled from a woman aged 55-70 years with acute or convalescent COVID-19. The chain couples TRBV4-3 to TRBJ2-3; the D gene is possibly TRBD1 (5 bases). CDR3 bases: TGCGCCAGCAGCCAGGACCCTCTAGGACAAACCACAGATACGCAGTATTTT. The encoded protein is CASSQDPLGQTTDTQYF.